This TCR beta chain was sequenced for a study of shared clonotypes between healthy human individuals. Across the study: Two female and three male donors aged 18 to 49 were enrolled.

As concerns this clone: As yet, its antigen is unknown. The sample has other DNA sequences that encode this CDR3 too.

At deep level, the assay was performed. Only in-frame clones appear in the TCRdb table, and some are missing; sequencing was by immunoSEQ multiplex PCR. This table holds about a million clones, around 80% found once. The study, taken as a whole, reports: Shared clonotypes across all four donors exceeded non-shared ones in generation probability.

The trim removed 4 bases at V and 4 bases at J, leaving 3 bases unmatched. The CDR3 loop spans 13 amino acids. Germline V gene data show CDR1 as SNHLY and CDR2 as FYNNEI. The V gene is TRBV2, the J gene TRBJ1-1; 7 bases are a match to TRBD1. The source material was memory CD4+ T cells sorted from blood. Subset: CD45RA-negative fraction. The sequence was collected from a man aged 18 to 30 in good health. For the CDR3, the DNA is TGTGCCAGCAGTGGACAGGGTGTCACTGAAGCTTTCTTT. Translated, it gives CASSGQGVTEAFF.